This T cell receptor beta chain emerged from a study of long-term antiretroviral therapy in people with HIV. Runs used v3.0 of the immunoSEQ assay and were done at survey level. Profiling relied on immunoSEQ multiplex PCR, and the TCRdb table lists in-frame clones only, not all of them. The table shows tens of thousands of clones, with around 84% occurring only once. This CDR3 spans 14 amino acids. The V and J ends lost 1 base and 4 bases respectively, with 12 bases between them. CDR1 and CDR2 from the germline V gene are SGHRS and YFSETQ. The chain has TRBV5-1 and TRBJ2-7; possible D gene TRBD1, 5 bases. The receptor was isolated from a man between 50 and 59 years old with HIV. The material was unsorted PBMCs, obtained 3 years after starting antiretroviral therapy. CDR3 sequence reads: CASSLSPGLYEQYF. As DNA, the CDR3 is TGCGCCAGCAGCTTGTCTCCAGGGCTGTACGAGCAGTACTTC.